The sample holds a few counts of the clone carrying this T cell receptor beta chain. Its antigen is still unknown. V was cut by 0 bases and J by 8 bases, with 11 bases left in between. This CDR3 has 13 amino acids. Germline CDR1 is SQVTM and CDR2 is ANQGSEA. The record originates from a study of T-cell memory formation after mild COVID-19. Broader study findings: There was a balanced CD4/CD8 profile in clones contracting day 15 to 85, and later expanders leaned CD4+. Most CD4+ clones that shrank were in CM and EM, while CD8+ ones turned up in EMRA. The pre-infection memory compartment contained some responding clones, suggesting cross-reactive memory joined.

Constant-segment primers and 5'RACE yielded cDNA libraries for TCR alpha and TCR beta, each carrying sample barcodes and UMIs. Each CDR3 protein is one row after TCRdb ran MiXCR on the 5' RACE reads. The data show 550,000 to 600,000 distinct CDR3 sequences, roughly a sixth seen once. Material for sequencing was PBMCs or a T cell subset sorted from them (not recorded which). The TCR was taken from an adult woman who had mild COVID-19 (a few samples of this study predate the infection). Cell type and time point are not known. The chain joins TRBV29-1 to TRBJ2-1; D is undetermined. This CDR3 is CSVEEMRPHEQFF. In DNA, the CDR3 is TGCAGCGTTGAAGAAATGCGGCCACATGAGCAGTTCTTC.